This entry lists 11 T cell receptor beta chains sequenced from one sample in a study of PD-L1 blockade in urothelial cancer. The time point: peripheral blood 6 weeks after treatment start. Sequenced by immunoSEQ multiplex PCR; TCRdb stores in-frame clones only, minus some. In the table there are fewer than 85,000 clones, around nine tenths of which are singletons. The specimen was PBMCs, collected around atezolizumab (anti-PD-L1) treatment. Every receptor here comes from a man in his sixties with urothelial cancer.

The chain joins TRBV9 to TRBJ2-3; D gene uncertain. The CDR3 has 13 residues. Germline V lookup: CDR1 SGDLS, CDR2 YYNGEE. Trimming cost V 0 bases and J 5 bases, with 7 bases left between them. For the CDR3, the DNA is TGTGCCAGCAGCGTAGGGGCGTTAGATACGCAGTATTTT. It specifies CASSVGALDTQYF.

The chain combines TRBV5-1 with TRBJ1-2; 8 bases line up with TRBD1. Germline CDR1 reads SGHRS; CDR2 reads YFSETQ. This CDR3 has 18 amino acids. V lost 5 bases and J lost 0; bases outside the gene matches: 15. CDR3: CASRPQTGAIYPNYGYTF. Here the CDR3 DNA reads TGCGCCAGCAGGCCGCAGACAGGGGCTATTTACCCTAACTATGGCTACACCTTC.

The V gene is TRBV9, the J gene TRBJ1-3; 8 nucleotides match TRBD1. Looked up from germline, CDR1 is SGDLS and CDR2 is YYNGEE. The CDR3 contains 14 residues. V was pared by 4 bases and J by 5 bases, with 5 bases of the junction left unmatched. The CDR3 is CASSPRTGRNTIYF. The CDR3 nucleotides are TGTGCCAGCAGCCCCCGGACAGGGAGAAACACCATATATTTT. Full variable domain (rest looked up from reference TRBV9 and TRBJ1-3): DSGVTQTPKHLITATGQRVTLRCSPRSGDLSVYWYQQSLDQGLQFLIQYYNGEERAKGNILERFSAQQFPDLHSELNLSSLELGDSALYFCASSPRTGRNTIYFGEGSWLTVV.

V usage is TRBV9 and J usage is TRBJ2-6; tentative D call: TRBD1 (6 bases). CDR3 length equals 15 residues. V was clipped by 3 bases and J by 4 bases, with 11 bases between them. Germline V gene sequence: CDR1 SGDLS, CDR2 YYNGEE. The chain's CDR3 is CASSAGAPGANVLTF. CDR3 nucleotides: TGTGCCAGCAGCGCAGGGGCGCCCGGGGCCAACGTCCTGACTTTC.

The chain combines TRBV6-4 with TRBJ2-3, with TRBD2 matching over 7 bases. This CDR3 contains 15 residues. J gave up 3 bases and V 6 bases, and 9 bases lay outside the gene matches. The germline V gene has CDR1 MRHNA and CDR2 SNTAGT. As DNA, the CDR3 is TGTGCCAGCAGCCCGGGACGGCGGGAGACAGATACGCAGTATTTT. Amino acid sequence: CASSPGRRETDTQYF.

The chain joins TRBV9 to TRBJ2-6, with a possible D match to TRBD2 (6 bases). V lost 0 bases and J 1 base, leaving 17 bases between the germline ends. The germline gives CDR1 SGDLS, CDR2 YYNGEE. This CDR3 comprises 19 residues. CDR3 amino acids: CASSVARTGVRSGANVLTF. The CDR3 DNA follows: TGTGCCAGCAGCGTAGCGAGGACGGGGGTACGGTCTGGGGCCAACGTCCTGACTTTC. The variable domain in full, with the rest retrieved from reference TRBV9 and TRBJ2-6, is DSGVTQTPKHLITATGQRVTLRCSPRSGDLSVYWYQQSLDQGLQFLIQYYNGEERAKGNILERFSAQQFPDLHSELNLSSLELGDSALYFCASSVARTGVRSGANVLTFGAGSRLTVL.

The chain combines TRBV20-1 with TRBJ1-2, with D unclear. The ends were cut back, 3 bases at V and 7 bases at J, with 9 bases in the middle. CDR1 is DFQATT and CDR2 is SNEGSKA in the germline V gene (reference sequence). This CDR3 comprises 11 residues. CDR3 sequence (DNA): TGCAGTGCTAGTGCCGGGTTTGGCTACACCTTC. Translating it yields CSASAGFGYTF.

The chain links TRBV25-1 to TRBJ2-3; TRBD1 is a possible D gene (6 bases). V lost 3 bases and J lost 3, with 16 bases in between. This CDR3 contains 16 residues. Per germline, CDR1 MGHDK and CDR2 SYGVNS. In DNA form, the CDR3 reads TGTGCCAGCAGTGACCACGGGACAACACGGACAGATACGCAGTATTTT. Translation gives CASSDHGTTRTDTQYF.

A few counts support this clone. The chain joins TRBV28 to TRBJ1-5, with 10 positions matching TRBD1. The CDR3 is 15 amino acids. Germline loops: CDR1 MDHEN, CDR2 SYDVKM. The V segment lost 5 bases and the J segment 2 bases; nucleotides outside the gene matches: 3. For the CDR3, the DNA is TGTGCCAGCAGTGGGGACAGGGGAGGCAATCAGCCCCAGCATTTT. Translating it yields CASSGDRGGNQPQHF.

The gene calls are TRBV11-3 and TRBJ2-7; 7 bases map to TRBD1. After removal of 0 bases from V and 3 bases from J, the junction contained 8 bases not matched to a gene. The CDR3 totals 16 residues. Germline CDR1 SGHNT, CDR2 YENEEA. CDR3 loop: CASSLDTHRGGYEQYF. The CDR3 region has the DNA TGTGCCAGCAGCTTAGATACCCACAGGGGCGGCTACGAGCAGTACTTC. Drawing the rest from reference TRBV11-3 and TRBJ2-7, the complete variable domain is EAGVVQSPRYKIIEKKQPVAFWCNPISGHNTLYWYLQNLGQGPELLIRYENEEAVDDSQLPKDRFSAERLKGVDSTLKIQPAELGDSAVYLCASSLDTHRGGYEQYFGPGTRLTVT.

V is TRBV19 and J is TRBJ2-2; D is possibly TRBD2 (5 bases). V was cut by 10 bases and J by 4 bases, with 19 bases left in between. Per the germline V gene, CDR1 is LNHDA and CDR2 is SQIVND (reference sequence). The CDR3 loop spans 15 amino acids. CDR3 sequence (DNA): TGTGCCACCTCTCGGGGTTTGCGAGCCACCGGGGAGCTGTTTTTT. Protein sequence: CATSRGLRATGELFF.